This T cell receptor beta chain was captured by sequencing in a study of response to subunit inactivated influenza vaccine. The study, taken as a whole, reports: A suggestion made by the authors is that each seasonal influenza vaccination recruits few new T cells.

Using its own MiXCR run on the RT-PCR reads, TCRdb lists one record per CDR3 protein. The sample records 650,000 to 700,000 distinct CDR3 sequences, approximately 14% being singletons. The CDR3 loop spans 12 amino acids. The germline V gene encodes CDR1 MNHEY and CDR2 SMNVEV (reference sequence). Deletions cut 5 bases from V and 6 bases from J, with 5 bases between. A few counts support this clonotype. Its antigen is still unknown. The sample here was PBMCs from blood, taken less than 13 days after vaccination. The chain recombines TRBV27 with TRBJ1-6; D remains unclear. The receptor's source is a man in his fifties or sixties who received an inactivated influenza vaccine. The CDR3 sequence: CASSPFNSPLHF. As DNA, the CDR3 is TGTGCCAGCAGTCCCTTTAATTCACCCCTCCACTTT.